This TCR beta chain was retrieved from a study of T cells in women clearing cervical HPV infection. Looking at the study overall: Donors had HPV16-related CIN3 or worse; 2 had invasive cancer. HLA type stays a possible confounder, typing being limited. General study findings and limits: Associations may precede or follow infection; HPV-specific or memory T cells were not isolated. CIN3+ cases had significantly higher TCR repertoire richness than controls, but evenness did not differ.

As for this clone: The antigen remains unidentified. Read data end 3 residues before the CDR3 end; the end is taken from the germline J gene.

The CDR3 sequence is 14 residues long. Germline V gene data show CDR1 as SEHNR and CDR2 as FQNEAQ (reference sequence). Measured with immunoSEQ multiplex PCR; TCRdb has only the in-frame clones, and not every one. The repertoire shows fewer than 15,000 clones; the top ten hold roughly a tenth. This TCR derives from a woman between 18 and 70 years old with a cervical HPV16 infection that either progressed to CIN3+ or cleared (not recorded which). The sequenced material came from blood buffy coat. The J gene is TRBJ2-3, the V gene TRBV7-9; maybe TRBD2 (6 bases). The chain's CDR3 is CASSLLEGWETQYF. The sequenced part of the CDR3 DNA is TGTGCCAGCAGCTTATTGGAGGGGTGGGAGACG.